Following are 21 T cell receptor beta chains from one sample sequenced in a study of cytomegalovirus exposure and HLA in healthy donors. Vbeta (60) and Jbeta (13) primers were used in the PCR. TCRdb's copy holds only in-frame clones and misses some; the assay was immunoSEQ multiplex PCR. The table lists under 150,000 clones, about two thirds of them singletons. The sample consisted of PBMCs. The receptors derive from a man between 50 and 59 years old in good health and CMV-seropositive.

This clone was picked up one time. J is TRBJ2-1 and V is TRBV28; D is unresolved. The germline V gene has CDR1 MDHEN and CDR2 SYDVKM. V was trimmed by 2 bases and J by 0 bases, leaving 8 bases between them. The CDR3 runs 15 residues. This CDR3 is CASSLGSPSYNEQFF. The CDR3, as DNA: TGTGCCAGCAGTTTAGGCTCTCCCTCCTACAATGAGCAGTTCTTC.

Points on this clone: An end of the junction differs from the germline gene, which may be a read error. This chain uses TRBV11-2 with TRBJ1-1, with D possibly matching TRBD1 (5 bases). Germline V gene data show CDR1 as SGHAT and CDR2 as FQNNGV. The length of the CDR3 is 14 residues. The CDR3 nucleotides are TGTGCCAGCAGCTTAGATTACAGGAACCCTGAAGCTTTCTTT. Translated, it gives CASSLDYRNPEAFF.

The chain joins TRBV5-8 to TRBJ1-1, with D tentatively TRBD1 (5 bases). Germline V gene sequence: CDR1 SGHTS, CDR2 YDEGEE. The germline V and J ends were trimmed by 7 bases and 6 bases, with 13 bases remaining between them. The CDR3 spans 12 residues. For the CDR3, the DNA is TGTGCCAGCCAAGGGGTGGGATCTGAAGCTTTCTTT. Amino acids: CASQGVGSEAFF.

This chain joins TRBV27 and TRBJ1-1, with a possible D match to TRBD1 (5 bases). Germline V gene sequence: CDR1 MNHEY, CDR2 SMNVEV (reference sequence). The CDR3 contains 13 residues. V was clipped by 7 bases and J by 4 bases, with 13 bases between them. The CDR3 spells CASTGRLGTEAFF. CDR3 in DNA: TGTGCCAGCACAGGGAGGCTGGGCACTGAAGCTTTCTTT.

The genes are TRBV5-1 and TRBJ2-1; the D gene is possibly TRBD2 (6 bases). Per the germline V gene, CDR1 is SGHRS and CDR2 is YFSETQ. The CDR3 sequence is 14 residues long. The V and J ends lost 3 bases and 1 base respectively, with 8 bases between them. The CDR3 is CASSSGTSYNEQFF. In DNA form, the CDR3 reads TGCGCCAGCAGCTCTGGGACTTCCTACAATGAGCAGTTCTTC.

This clone appeared once. V usage is TRBV27 and J usage is TRBJ2-1, with D perhaps TRBD2 (7 bases). This CDR3 spans 12 amino acids. The germline V and J ends were trimmed by 5 bases and 11 bases, with 13 bases remaining between them. The V gene's germline CDR1 is MNHEY and CDR2 SMNVEV (reference sequence). CDR3 bases: TGTGCCAGCAGTCCGCAGGGGACTAAGCAGTTCTTC. It codes for CASSPQGTKQFF.

The V gene is TRBV4-3, the J gene TRBJ2-3, with TRBD2 identical over 12 bases. V shed 1 base, J shed 5 bases, and the junction held 1 base outside the gene matches. The CDR3 totals 15 residues. Germline V gene sequence: CDR1 LGHNA, CDR2 YSLEER. Here the CDR3 reads CASSQALAGGDTQYF. The DNA of the CDR3 is TGCGCCAGCAGCCAAGCACTAGCGGGAGGAGATACGCAGTATTTT.

The V call is TRBV19, the J call TRBJ2-6; D may be TRBD2 (5 bases). The CDR3 extends over 18 amino acids. V lost 6 bases, J lost 4 bases, and 22 bases lay in between. Germline V CDR1 and CDR2: LNHDA, SQIVND (reference sequence). CDR3 coding DNA: TGTGCCAGTAGCACTCATCCCGGACTGGAGGCGGGGGCCAACGTCCTGACTTTC. Amino acids: CASSTHPGLEAGANVLTF.

This chain uses TRBV25-1 with TRBJ1-2; unclear D gene. This CDR3 has 11 residues. Germline V lookup: CDR1 MGHDK, CDR2 SYGVNS. V gave up 3 bases and J gave up 8 bases, with 7 bases separating them. The CDR3 nucleotides are TGTGCCAGCAGTGAGGTACACGGCTACACCTTC. Translation gives CASSEVHGYTF.

The chain links TRBV11-2 to TRBJ1-6, with 8 nucleotides matching TRBD1. The CDR3 has 15 amino acids. The ends lost 2 bases at V and 7 bases at J; junction bases unmatched: 4. CDR1 is SGHAT and CDR2 is FQNNGV in the germline V gene. The CDR3 loop reads CASSLYGQGNSPLHF. In nucleotides, the CDR3 is TGTGCCAGCAGCTTATACGGACAGGGAAATTCACCCCTCCACTTT.

The chain couples TRBV28 to TRBJ2-7; D uncertain. The CDR3 runs 13 residues. CDR1 and CDR2 (germline): MDHEN, SYDVKM. The germline V and J ends were trimmed by 2 bases and 5 bases, with 10 bases remaining between them. This CDR3 reads CASSLGAKHEQYF. DNA of the CDR3: TGTGCCAGCAGTTTAGGAGCGAAACACGAGCAGTACTTC.

This clone was counted between two and nine times. V gene TRBV2 combines with J gene TRBJ1-1; 8 positions match TRBD1. The CDR3 has 12 residues. Germline CDR1 SNHLY, CDR2 FYNNEI. Trimming took 7 bases from V and 4 from J; bases not matched to a gene: 2. CDR3 amino acids: CASNTGGTEAFF. The DNA for the CDR3 is TGTGCCAGCAACACAGGGGGCACTGAAGCTTTCTTT.

The gene calls are TRBV28 and TRBJ2-2, with a weak D call TRBD1 (5 bases). Trimming took 4 bases from V and 5 from J, leaving 17 bases between them. This CDR3 has 16 amino acids. From germline, CDR1 is MDHEN and CDR2 SYDVKM. The CDR3 nucleotides read TGTGCCAGCAGTTGGTACGACAGAATGAGTACCGGGGAGCTGTTTTTT. Translation gives CASSWYDRMSTGELFF.

The CDR3 is CASSLELLGDRTREQYF. For the CDR3, the DNA is TGTGCCAGCAGCTTAGAGCTATTGGGGGACCGGACTAGAGAGCAGTACTTC. The J gene is TRBJ2-7, the V gene TRBV13; 7 bases are shared with TRBD2. J lost 7 bases, V lost 1 base, and 16 bases had no gene match. Per the germline V gene, CDR1 is PRHDT and CDR2 is FYEKMQ (reference sequence). The CDR3 is made up of 17 amino acids.

The V and J genes are TRBV6-5 and TRBJ2-5; perhaps TRBD2 as D (7 bases). V was cut by 2 bases and J by 9 bases, with 19 bases left in between. The CDR3 loop spans 15 amino acids. Germline CDR1 MNHEY, CDR2 SVGAGI. The CDR3 spells CASSYGWGGHEAQYF. In DNA form, the CDR3 reads TGTGCCAGCAGTTACGGGTGGGGGGGCCATGAGGCCCAGTACTTC.

The CDR3 nucleotides are TGTGCCAGCAGCGGCTATGGGGGCAGAGCTAACTATGGCTACACCTTC. Translated: CASSGYGGRANYGYTF. The chain employs TRBV7-2 and TRBJ1-2, with D perhaps matching TRBD1 (6 bases). The V gene's germline CDR1 is SGHTA and CDR2 FQGNSA. This CDR3 is built from 16 residues. With 5 bases removed from V and 0 bases from J, the gap between germline ends came to 16 bases.

This sequence joins TRBV5-6 and TRBJ2-7; weak D call: TRBD2 (5 bases). Germline-derived CDR1 and CDR2 are SGHDT and YYEEEE. With 4 bases removed from V and 6 bases from J, the gap between germline ends came to 17 bases. CDR3 size: 14 residues. The CDR3 nucleotides are TGTGCCAGCAGCCTCCTCAACCACCGGGGCGAGCAGTACTTC. It translates to CASSLLNHRGEQYF.

The chain uses TRBV5-1 and TRBJ2-1, with D perhaps matching TRBD2 (5 bases). Trimming removed 4 bases from V and 10 bases from J, with 15 bases in between. The germline V gene encodes CDR1 SGHRS and CDR2 YFSETQ. The CDR3 length is 13 residues. CDR3 in amino acids: CASSLQEGREQFF. The DNA of the CDR3 is TGCGCCAGCAGCCTTCAAGAGGGCCGCGAGCAGTTCTTC.

J is TRBJ2-7 and V is TRBV7-6, with TRBD1 identical over 8 bases. The CDR3 consists of 16 residues. Trimming at V came to 5 bases and at J to 5 bases, leaving 14 bases not matched to a gene. Germline V gene data show CDR1 as SGHVS and CDR2 as FNYEAQ. The DNA of the CDR3 is TGTGCCAGCAGCCCGTACGCCGGGACAGGCAACCACGAGCAGTACTTC. Residues: CASSPYAGTGNHEQYF.

The rearrangement links TRBV6-5 to TRBJ1-2; TRBD1 aligns across 9 bases. The CDR3 has 13 amino acids. Looked up from germline, CDR1 is MNHEY and CDR2 is SVGAGI. With 6 bases clipped from V and 7 bases from J, the junction kept 6 bases outside the gene matches. The CDR3 DNA is TGTGCCAGCAGCTTACAGGGGGCGCTTGGCTACACCTTC. It is translated as CASSLQGALGYTF.

The genes are TRBV5-4 and TRBJ2-7; perhaps TRBD1 as D (7 bases). The CDR3 covers 14 residues. CDR1 is SGHNT, CDR2 YYREEE, per germline (reference sequence). Trimming shortened V by 1 base and J by 8 bases, and 16 bases separated the two germline ends. The CDR3 spells CASSLSQGGRKQYF. In DNA, the CDR3 is TGTGCCAGCAGCTTGAGTCAGGGGGGCAGAAAGCAGTACTTC.